Sequencing of this T cell receptor (beta chain) was carried out in a study of blood T cells in healthy people across ages. In the study overall: Capturing about one barcoded beta molecule per two T cells was achieved by template switching.

A second PCR of about 7 to 12 cycles used a sample-barcoded 5' primer and a J-beta primer mix. Each CDR3 protein gets one entry after TCRdb re-called the 5' RACE reads with MiXCR. The table has roughly 720,000 distinct CDR3 sequences, about 53% seen once; the top ten hold approximately 41%. Concerning this clonotype: Its antigen is unidentified.

Overall study results and limits: Naive CD4+ cell counts and diversity both ran higher in long-lived than in aged donors. TCR beta diversity, measured per million T cells, fell in a roughly linear way with age.

The germline gives CDR1 DFQATT, CDR2 SNEGSKA (reference sequence). CDR3 length equals 15 residues. Trimming at V came to 5 bases and at J to 4 bases, leaving 11 bases not matched to a gene. Source material: blood. The chain employs TRBV20-1 and TRBJ2-3, with TRBD2 identical over 8 bases. The TCR originated in a man older than 75 in good health. DNA of the CDR3: TGCAGTGCTGTATTACTAGCGGCTAGCGCAGATACGCAGTATTTT. It encodes CSAVLLAASADTQYF.